The rows below give T cell receptor beta chains drawn from one sample of a study of shared clonotypes between healthy human individuals. Libraries were prepared by immunoSEQ multiplex PCR; TCRdb keeps only in-frame clonotypes and omits some of them. The top ten hold roughly 1.7% of the sample, which has roughly 640,000 clones, approximately 79% seen once. Material for sequencing was memory CD4+ T cells sorted from blood. Source of these receptors: a woman aged 30 to 39 in good health. Each CDR3 is given with its conserved first and last residue. The D gene is left open where the match is weak. Rows may omit the clone size; those that give it use once, few, many or a size class.

V gene: TRBV7-9
D gene: TRBD2
clone size: -
J gene: TRBJ2-1
CDR3 protein: CASSSLAGTYNEQFF
CDR3 DNA: TGTGCCAGCAGCTCTCTAGCGGGGACCTACAATGAGCAGTTCTTC

V gene: TRBV28
D gene: -
clone size: -
J gene: TRBJ1-1
CDR3 protein: CASSLTDVLNTEAFF
CDR3 DNA: TGTGCCAGCAGTCTCACAGACGTTTTGAACACTGAAGCTTTCTTT

V gene: TRBV28
D gene: TRBD2
clone size: many
J gene: TRBJ2-1
CDR3 protein: CASSPILAGAGYNEQFF
CDR3 DNA: TGTGCCAGCAGTCCCATCCTAGCGGGAGCGGGATACAATGAGCAGTTCTTC

V gene: TRBV14
D gene: -
clone size: -
J gene: TRBJ2-3
CDR3 protein: CASSLRWLTDTQYF
CDR3 DNA: TGTGCCAGCAGCCTGAGATGGCTTACAGATACGCAGTATTTT

V gene: TRBV4-1
D gene: -
clone size: -
J gene: TRBJ2-2
CDR3 protein: CASSQGPMGGSGELFF
CDR3 DNA: TGCGCCAGCAGCCAAGGGCCCATGGGGGGCTCCGGGGAGCTGTTTTTT

V gene: TRBV6-1
D gene: -
clone size: -
J gene: TRBJ1-5
CDR3 protein: CASKMGSNQPQHF
CDR3 DNA: TGTGCCAGCAAAATGGGAAGCAATCAGCCCCAGCATTTT

V gene: TRBV5-1
D gene: TRBD1
clone size: -
J gene: TRBJ2-3
CDR3 protein: CASSPKARTGRTDTQYF
CDR3 DNA: TGCGCCAGCAGCCCAAAGGCCCGGACAGGGCGCACAGATACGCAGTATTTT

V gene: TRBV6-5
D gene: TRBD1
clone size: many
J gene: TRBJ1-2
CDR3 protein: CASRKPGTGGGYTF
CDR3 DNA: TGTGCCAGCAGGAAACCCGGGACAGGGGGAGGCTACACCTTC

V gene: TRBV11-2
D gene: -
clone size: -
J gene: TRBJ2-4
CDR3 protein: CASSSPRAKNIQYF
CDR3 DNA: TGTGCCAGCAGCTCCCCGCGGGCCAAAAACATTCAGTACTTC

V gene: TRBV19
D gene: TRBD1
clone size: -
J gene: TRBJ1-1
CDR3 protein: CASTIGRDRVDTEAFF
CDR3 DNA: TGTGCCAGTACCATCGGGCGGGACAGGGTCGACACTGAAGCTTTCTTT

V gene: TRBV6-1
D gene: -
clone size: once
J gene: TRBJ1-5
CDR3 protein: CASSRTEDQPQHF
CDR3 DNA: TGTGCCAGCAGCAGGACAGAGGATCAGCCCCAGCATTTT

V gene: TRBV18
D gene: -
clone size: -
J gene: TRBJ2-5
CDR3 protein: CASSRRPGASGETQYF
CDR3 DNA: TGTGCCAGCTCTCGTCGACCCGGGGCCTCCGGGGAGACCCAGTACTTC

V gene: TRBV6-1
D gene: TRBD2
clone size: few
J gene: TRBJ2-5
CDR3 protein: CAIGLRELGETQYF
CDR3 DNA: TGTGCCATTGGCCTGCGGGAGCTCGGAGAGACCCAGTACTTC

V gene: TRBV5-8
D gene: -
clone size: -
J gene: TRBJ2-2
CDR3 protein: CASSLGLGYTGELFF
CDR3 DNA: TGTGCCAGCAGCTTGGGCTTAGGGTACACCGGGGAGCTGTTTTTT

V gene: TRBV10-3
D gene: -
clone size: -
J gene: TRBJ2-2
CDR3 protein: CAISYDGNTGELFF
CDR3 DNA: TGTGCCATCAGTTATGACGGAAACACCGGGGAGCTGTTTTTT

V gene: TRBV28
D gene: TRBD1
clone size: -
J gene: TRBJ1-3
CDR3 protein: CASTQGAGGNTIYF
CDR3 DNA: TGTGCCAGCACCCAGGGGGCGGGAGGAAACACCATATATTTT

V gene: TRBV9
D gene: TRBD1
clone size: -
J gene: TRBJ1-2
CDR3 protein: CASSGWDRANANYGYTF
CDR3 DNA: TGTGCCAGCAGCGGGTGGGACAGAGCAAATGCTAACTATGGCTACACCTTC

V gene: TRBV11-2
D gene: -
clone size: -
J gene: TRBJ2-3
CDR3 protein: CASSFLLGIQTDTQYF
CDR3 DNA: TGTGCCAGCAGCTTTCTCCTGGGTATTCAGACAGATACGCAGTATTTT

V gene: TRBV6-6
D gene: -
clone size: few
J gene: TRBJ1-2
CDR3 protein: CASSPEGAGGYTF
CDR3 DNA: TGTGCCAGCAGTCCGGAAGGGGCGGGTGGCTACACCTTC

V gene: TRBV19
D gene: TRBD2
clone size: -
J gene: TRBJ2-3
CDR3 protein: CASSPSGTSGRTDTQYF
CDR3 DNA: TGTGCCAGTAGTCCTTCCGGGACTAGCGGGAGAACAGATACGCAGTATTTT

V gene: TRBV11-2
D gene: -
clone size: -
J gene: TRBJ2-3
CDR3 protein: CASSLRASSDTQYF
CDR3 DNA: TGTGCCAGCAGCCTCCGGGCTTCTAGCGATACGCAGTATTTT

V gene: TRBV29-1
D gene: TRBD1
clone size: -
J gene: TRBJ2-7
CDR3 protein: CSVEGTGGDLYEQYF
CDR3 DNA: TGCAGCGTTGAAGGGACAGGGGGCGATCTCTACGAGCAGTACTTC

V gene: TRBV7-2
D gene: -
clone size: -
J gene: TRBJ2-2
CDR3 protein: CASSPTALANTGELFF
CDR3 DNA: TGTGCCAGCAGCCCGACGGCACTAGCCAACACCGGGGAGCTGTTTTTT